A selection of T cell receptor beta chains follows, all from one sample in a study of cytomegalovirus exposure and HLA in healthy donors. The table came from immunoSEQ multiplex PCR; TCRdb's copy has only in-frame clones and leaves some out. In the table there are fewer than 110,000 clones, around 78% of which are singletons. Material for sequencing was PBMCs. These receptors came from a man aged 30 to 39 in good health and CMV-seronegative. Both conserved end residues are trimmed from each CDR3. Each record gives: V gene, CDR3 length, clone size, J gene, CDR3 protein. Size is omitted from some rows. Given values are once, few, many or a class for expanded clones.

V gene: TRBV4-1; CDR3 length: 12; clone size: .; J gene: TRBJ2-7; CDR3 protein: ASRAREGPYEQY
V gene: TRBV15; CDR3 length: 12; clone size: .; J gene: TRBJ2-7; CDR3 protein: ATSRGLAGAVQY
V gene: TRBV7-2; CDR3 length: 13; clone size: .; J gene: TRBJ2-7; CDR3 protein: ASSLARGIAYEQY
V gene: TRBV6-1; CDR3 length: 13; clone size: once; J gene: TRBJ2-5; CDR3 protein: ARGREGRLGETQY
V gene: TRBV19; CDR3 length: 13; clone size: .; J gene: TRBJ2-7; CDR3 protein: ASSPTGEGAYEQY
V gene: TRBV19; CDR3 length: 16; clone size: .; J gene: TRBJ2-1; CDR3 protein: ASQTSGRGLSSYNEQF
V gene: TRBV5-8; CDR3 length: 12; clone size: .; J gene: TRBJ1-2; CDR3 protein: ASSLQGARYGYT
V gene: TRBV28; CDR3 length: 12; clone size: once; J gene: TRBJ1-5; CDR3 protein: ASSLVAGNQPQH
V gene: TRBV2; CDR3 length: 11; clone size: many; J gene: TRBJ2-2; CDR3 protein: ASSAGVTGELF
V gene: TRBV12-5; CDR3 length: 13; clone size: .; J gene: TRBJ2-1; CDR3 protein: ASGLGSGGFNEQF
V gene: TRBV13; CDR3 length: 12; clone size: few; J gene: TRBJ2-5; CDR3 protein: ASSLDPSAETQY
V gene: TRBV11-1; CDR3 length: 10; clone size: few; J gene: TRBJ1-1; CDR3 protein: ASSPSGGPAF
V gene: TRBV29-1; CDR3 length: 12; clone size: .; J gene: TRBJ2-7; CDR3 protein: SVEDATHSYEQY
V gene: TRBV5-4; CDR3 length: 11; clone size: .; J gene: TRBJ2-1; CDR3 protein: ASRAQGADEQF
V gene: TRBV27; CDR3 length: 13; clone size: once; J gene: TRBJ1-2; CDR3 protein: ASSLSKGQLGGYT
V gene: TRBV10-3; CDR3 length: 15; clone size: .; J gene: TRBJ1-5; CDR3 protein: AISGGRVGFSNQPQH
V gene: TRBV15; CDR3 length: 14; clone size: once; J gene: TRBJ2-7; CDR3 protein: ATSVELAGVAYEQY
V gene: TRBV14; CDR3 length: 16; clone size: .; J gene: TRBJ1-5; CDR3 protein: ASRWDSKRLGSNQPQH
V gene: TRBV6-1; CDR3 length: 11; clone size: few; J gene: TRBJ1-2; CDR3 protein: ASSEGAGSGYT
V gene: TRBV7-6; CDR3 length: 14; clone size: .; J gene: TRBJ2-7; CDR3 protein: ASSLGAGQGAGEQY
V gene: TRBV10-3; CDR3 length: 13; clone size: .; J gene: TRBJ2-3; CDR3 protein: AITTDRGGTDTQY
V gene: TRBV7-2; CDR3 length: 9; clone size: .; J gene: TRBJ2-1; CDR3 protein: ASSSPGEQF
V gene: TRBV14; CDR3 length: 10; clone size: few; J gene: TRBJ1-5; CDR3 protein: ASSQEGGVQH
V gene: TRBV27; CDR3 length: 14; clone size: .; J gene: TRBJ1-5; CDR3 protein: ASSSGLGHFNQPQH
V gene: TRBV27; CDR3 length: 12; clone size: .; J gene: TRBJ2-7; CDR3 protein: ASSRLSPSYEQY
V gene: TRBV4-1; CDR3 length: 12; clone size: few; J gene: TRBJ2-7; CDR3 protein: ASSQGRQGFEQY
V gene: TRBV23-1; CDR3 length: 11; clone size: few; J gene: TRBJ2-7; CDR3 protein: ASSPSTGCEQY
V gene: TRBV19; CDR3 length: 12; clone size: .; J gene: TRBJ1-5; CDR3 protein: ASSAGQKNQPQH
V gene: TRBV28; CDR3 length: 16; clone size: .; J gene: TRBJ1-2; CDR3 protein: ASSLPPGRQGEVYGYT
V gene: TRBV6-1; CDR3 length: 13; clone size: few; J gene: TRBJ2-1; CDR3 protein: ASSEQAGTPNEQF
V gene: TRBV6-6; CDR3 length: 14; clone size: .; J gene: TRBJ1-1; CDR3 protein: ASSYSGGPENTEAF
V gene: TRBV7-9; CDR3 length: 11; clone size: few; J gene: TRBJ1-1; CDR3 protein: ASSLERQVGAF
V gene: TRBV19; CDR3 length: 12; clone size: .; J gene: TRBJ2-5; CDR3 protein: ASSGAPLQETQY
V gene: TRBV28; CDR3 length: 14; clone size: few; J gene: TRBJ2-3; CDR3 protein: ASSLGLAGYTDTQY
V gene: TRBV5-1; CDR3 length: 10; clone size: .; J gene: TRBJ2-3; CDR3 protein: ASSEQTDTQY
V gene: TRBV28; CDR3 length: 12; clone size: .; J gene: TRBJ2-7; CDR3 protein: ASSLSFTGSEQY
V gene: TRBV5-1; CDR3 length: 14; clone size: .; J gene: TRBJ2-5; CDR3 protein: ASSSRTSGSQETQY
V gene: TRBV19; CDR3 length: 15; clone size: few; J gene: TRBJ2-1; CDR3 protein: ASSVGTSGAHDNEQF
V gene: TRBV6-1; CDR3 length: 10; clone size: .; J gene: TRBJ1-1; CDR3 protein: ASRPGAGAAF
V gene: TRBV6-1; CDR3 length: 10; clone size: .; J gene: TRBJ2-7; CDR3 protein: ASSLPAYEQY
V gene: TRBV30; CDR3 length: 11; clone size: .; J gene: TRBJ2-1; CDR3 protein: AWSPLSYNEQF
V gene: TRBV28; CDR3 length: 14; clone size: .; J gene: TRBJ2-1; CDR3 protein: ASSSQLAGGRDEQF
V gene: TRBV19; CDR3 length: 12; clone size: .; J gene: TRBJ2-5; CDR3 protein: ASSPTGAGKTQY
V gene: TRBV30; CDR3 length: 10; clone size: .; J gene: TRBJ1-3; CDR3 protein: AQGISGNTIY
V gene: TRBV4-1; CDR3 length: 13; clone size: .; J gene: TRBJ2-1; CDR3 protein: ASSQRNLDGDEQF
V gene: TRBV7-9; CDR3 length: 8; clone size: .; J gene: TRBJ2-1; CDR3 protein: SSSVNEQF
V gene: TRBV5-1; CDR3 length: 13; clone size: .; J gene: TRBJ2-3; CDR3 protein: ASRRTGGHADTQY
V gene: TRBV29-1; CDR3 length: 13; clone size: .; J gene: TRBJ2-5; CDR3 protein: SVVPGTGTIETQY